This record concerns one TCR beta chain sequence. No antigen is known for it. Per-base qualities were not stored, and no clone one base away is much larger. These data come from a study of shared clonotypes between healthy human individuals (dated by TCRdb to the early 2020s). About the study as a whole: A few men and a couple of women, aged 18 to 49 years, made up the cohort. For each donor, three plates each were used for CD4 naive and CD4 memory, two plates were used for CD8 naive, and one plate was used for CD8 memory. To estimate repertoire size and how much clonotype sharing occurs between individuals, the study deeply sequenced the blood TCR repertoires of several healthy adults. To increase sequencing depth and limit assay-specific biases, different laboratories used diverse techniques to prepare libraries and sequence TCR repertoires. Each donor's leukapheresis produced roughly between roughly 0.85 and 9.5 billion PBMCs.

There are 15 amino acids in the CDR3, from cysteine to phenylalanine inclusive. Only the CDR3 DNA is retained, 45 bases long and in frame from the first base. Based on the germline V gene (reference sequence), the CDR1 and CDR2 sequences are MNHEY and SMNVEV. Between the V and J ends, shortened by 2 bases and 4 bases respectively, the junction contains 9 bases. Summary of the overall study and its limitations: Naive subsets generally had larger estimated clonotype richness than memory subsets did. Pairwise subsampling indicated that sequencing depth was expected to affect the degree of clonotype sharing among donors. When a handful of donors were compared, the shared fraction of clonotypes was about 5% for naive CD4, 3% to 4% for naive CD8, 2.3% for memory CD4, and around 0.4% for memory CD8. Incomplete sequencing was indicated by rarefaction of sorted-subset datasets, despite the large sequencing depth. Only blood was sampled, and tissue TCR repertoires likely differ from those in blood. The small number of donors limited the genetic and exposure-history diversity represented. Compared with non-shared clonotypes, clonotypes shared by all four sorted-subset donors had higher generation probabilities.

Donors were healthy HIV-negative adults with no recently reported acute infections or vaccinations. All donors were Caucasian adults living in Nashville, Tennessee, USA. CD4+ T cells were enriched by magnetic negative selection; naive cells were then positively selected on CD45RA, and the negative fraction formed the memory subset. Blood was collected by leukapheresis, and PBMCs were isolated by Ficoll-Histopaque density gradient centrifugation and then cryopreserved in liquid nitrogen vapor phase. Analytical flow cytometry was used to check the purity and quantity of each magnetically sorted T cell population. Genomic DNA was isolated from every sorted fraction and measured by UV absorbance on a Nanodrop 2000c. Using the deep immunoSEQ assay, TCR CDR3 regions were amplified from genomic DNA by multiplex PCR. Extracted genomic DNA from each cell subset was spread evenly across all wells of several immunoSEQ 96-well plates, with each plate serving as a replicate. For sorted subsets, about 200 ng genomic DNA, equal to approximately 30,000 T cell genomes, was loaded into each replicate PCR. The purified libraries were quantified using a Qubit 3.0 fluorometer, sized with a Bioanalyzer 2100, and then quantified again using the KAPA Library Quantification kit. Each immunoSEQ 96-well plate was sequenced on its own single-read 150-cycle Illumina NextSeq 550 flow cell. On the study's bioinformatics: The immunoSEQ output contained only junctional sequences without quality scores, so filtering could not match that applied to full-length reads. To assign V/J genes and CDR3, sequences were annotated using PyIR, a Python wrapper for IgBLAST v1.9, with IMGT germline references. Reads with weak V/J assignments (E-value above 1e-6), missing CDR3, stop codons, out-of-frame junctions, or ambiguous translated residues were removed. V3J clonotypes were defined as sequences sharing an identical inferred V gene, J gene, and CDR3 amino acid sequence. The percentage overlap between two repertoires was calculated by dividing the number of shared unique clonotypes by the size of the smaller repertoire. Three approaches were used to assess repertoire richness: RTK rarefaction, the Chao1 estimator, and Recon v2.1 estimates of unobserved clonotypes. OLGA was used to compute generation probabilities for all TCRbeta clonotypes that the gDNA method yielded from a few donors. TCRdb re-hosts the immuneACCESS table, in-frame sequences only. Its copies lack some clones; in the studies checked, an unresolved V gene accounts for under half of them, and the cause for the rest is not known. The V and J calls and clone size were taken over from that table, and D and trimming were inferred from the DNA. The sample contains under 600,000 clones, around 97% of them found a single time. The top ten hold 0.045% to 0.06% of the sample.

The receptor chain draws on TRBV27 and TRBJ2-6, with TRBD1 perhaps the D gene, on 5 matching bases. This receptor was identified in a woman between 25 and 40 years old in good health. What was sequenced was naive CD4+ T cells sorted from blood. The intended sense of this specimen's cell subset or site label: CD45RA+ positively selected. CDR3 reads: CASSLKGNGANVLTF. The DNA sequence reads TGTGCCAGCAGTTTAAAGGGGAACGGGGCCAACGTCCTGACTTTC.